The 18 T cell receptor beta chains below were found in one sample sequenced in a study of blood T cells in healthy people across ages. PCR was performed a second time for about 6 to 11 cycles using a sample-barcoded 5' primer and a J-beta primer mix. TCRdb called the 5' RACE reads again in MiXCR, with one record for every CDR3 protein. The table lists some 750,000 distinct CDR3 sequences, about 20% of them singletons. The material sequenced was blood. The receptors shown here come from a man aged 70 or older in good health.

V usage is TRBV6-4 and J usage is TRBJ2-1; TRBD1 is a possible D gene (5 bases). Germline V CDR1 and CDR2: MRHNA, SNTAGT. The CDR3 runs 12 residues. V was trimmed by 7 bases and J by 9 bases, leaving 13 bases between them. CDR3 residues: CASIPQGGEQFF. In nucleotides, the CDR3 is TGTGCCAGCATTCCTCAGGGCGGTGAGCAGTTCTTC.

The chain couples TRBV29-1 to TRBJ2-7; D ambiguous. V lost 6 bases and J 4 bases, leaving 10 bases between the germline ends. Germline V gene lookup returns CDR1 SQVTM and CDR2 ANQGSEA. This CDR3 is 11 amino acids long. This CDR3 is CSVLLGYEQYF. As DNA, the CDR3 is TGCAGCGTCCTTCTGGGGTACGAGCAGTACTTC.

The V and J genes are TRBV12-3 or TRBV12-4 and TRBJ1-1; no firm D call. V lost 1 base and J 0 bases, leaving 9 bases between the germline ends. This CDR3 spans 15 amino acids. The CDR3 DNA follows: TGTGCCAGCAGTTTAGATTGGGGTATGAACACTGAAGCTTTCTTT. This gives the protein CASSLDWGMNTEAFF.

This clonotype showed up just a few times. The chain combines TRBV2 with TRBJ1-1; 9 nucleotides match TRBD1. J gave up 11 bases and V 2 bases, and 6 bases lay outside the gene matches. The CDR3 is 13 amino acids. Germline values: CDR1 SNHLY, CDR2 FYNNEI. The CDR3 DNA reads as TGTGCCAGCAGTGAACGGGGACAGGGTAGGGCTTTCTTT. This sequence encodes CASSERGQGRAFF.

This clonotype has a handful of counts. J is TRBJ2-3 and V is TRBV27; a possible D gene is TRBD2 (6 bases). Germline CDR1 MNHEY, CDR2 SMNVEV (reference sequence). The CDR3 covers 18 residues. V was trimmed by 2 bases and J by 0 bases, leaving 18 bases between them. CDR3 DNA sequence: TGTGCCAGCAGTTTAGAGAGGGCTAGCGCCACTAGCACAGATACGCAGTATTTT. Translating it yields CASSLERASATSTDTQYF.

As to this clonotype: At one end the junction does not follow the germline gene, possibly because of a read error. The chain joins TRBV6-1 to TRBJ2-7; TRBD1 aligns across 8 bases. CDR1 is MNHNS, CDR2 SASEGT, per germline. This CDR3 contains 17 residues. The CDR3 reads CASSGVYGTGHKYGQYF. For the CDR3, the DNA is TGTGCCAGCAGTGGGGTCTACGGGACAGGCCACAAGTACGGGCAGTACTTC.

This clonotype was detected many times. The chain couples TRBV5-1 to TRBJ2-3; TRBD2 matches at 10 bases. CDR3 length: 16 amino acids. The germline gives CDR1 SGHRS, CDR2 YFSETQ. V lost 1 base, J lost 2 bases, and 4 bases stayed unmatched. The chain's CDR3 is CASSLRLAGATDTQYF. Here the CDR3 DNA reads TGCGCCAGCAGCTTGCGCCTAGCGGGGGCCACAGATACGCAGTATTTT.

This clonotype was seen ten or more times. The chain is built from TRBV9 and TRBJ2-3, with 9 bases identical to TRBD1. Germline values: CDR1 SGDLS, CDR2 YYNGEE. Unmatched junction bases numbered 5, after V lost 3 bases and J lost 3 bases. The CDR3 totals 15 residues. The CDR3 loop reads CASSAIGTGTDTQYF. CDR3 bases: TGTGCCAGCAGCGCCATCGGGACAGGGACAGATACGCAGTATTTT.

V and J are TRBV6-5 and TRBJ1-6; no clear D gene. The V gene lost 3 bases and the J gene lost 7 bases, with 7 bases spanning the gap. The CDR3 spans 13 residues. CDR1 is MNHEY, CDR2 SVGAGI, per germline. CDR3 region: CASSYKENSPLHF. CDR3 coding DNA: TGTGCCAGCAGTTATAAGGAGAATTCACCCCTCCACTTT.

The V gene is TRBV7-9, the J gene TRBJ2-2, with TRBD1 matching over 7 bases. V was pared by 5 bases and J by 4 bases, with 7 bases of the junction left unmatched. The V gene's germline CDR1 is SEHNR and CDR2 FQNEAQ (reference sequence). The CDR3 totals 15 residues. This chain's CDR3 is CASSHRGLSTGELFF. The DNA of the CDR3 is TGTGCCAGCAGCCACAGGGGATTGAGCACCGGGGAGCTGTTTTTT.

This chain uses TRBV30 with TRBJ1-2; D ambiguous. V lost 8 bases and J 8 bases, leaving 15 bases between the germline ends. The CDR3 is 11 residues long. Per germline, CDR1 GTSNPN and CDR2 SVGIG (reference sequence). CDR3 bases: TGTGCCAGCCCCATCCCTTCCGGCTACACCTTC. Encoded protein: CASPIPSGYTF.

The chain joins TRBV9 to TRBJ2-1; no definite D call. The V and J ends lost 1 base and 6 bases respectively, with 8 bases between them. Germline lookup yields CDR1 SGDLS and CDR2 YYNGEE. The CDR3 runs 13 residues. CDR3 nucleotide sequence: TGTGCCAGCAGCGTAAGTATGTCCAATGAGCAGTTCTTC. As protein: CASSVSMSNEQFF.

The V gene is TRBV15, the J gene TRBJ2-5; D gene unclear. The tail of the sequence fits TRBJ2-1 better, so the J call may be wrong. Germline V CDR1 and CDR2: LNHNV, YYDKDF (reference sequence). This CDR3 spans 14 amino acids. CDR3 residues: CATSRDPGRTEQFF. CDR3 DNA sequence: TGTGCCACCAGCAGAGACCCCGGACGTACCGAGCAGTTCTTC.

The V call is TRBV11-2, the J call TRBJ2-2, with 9 bases lining up with TRBD1. V shed 5 bases and J 5 bases; nucleotides not matched to a gene: 6. Germline-derived CDR1 and CDR2 are SGHAT and FQNNGV. CDR3 length equals 15 residues. CDR3 protein: CASSLTGGHTGELFF. CDR3 in DNA: TGTGCCAGCAGCCTAACAGGGGGCCATACCGGGGAGCTGTTTTTT. Full variable domain (rest looked up from reference TRBV11-2 and TRBJ2-2): EAGVAQSPRYKIIEKRQSVAFWCNPISGHATLYWYQQILGQGPKLLIQFQNNGVVDDSQLPKDRFSAERLKGVDSTLKIQPAKLEDSAVYLCASSLTGGHTGELFFGEGSRLTVL.

This clonotype appeared a single time. CDR3 protein: CASSLVFGLAGTVDTQYF. CDR3 DNA: TGTGCCAGCAGCTTAGTATTTGGCCTAGCGGGGACAGTAGATACGCAGTATTTT. The gene calls are TRBV11-2 and TRBJ2-3, with 9 bases identical to TRBD2. The V and J ends lost 1 base and 5 bases, in that order; junction bases with no gene match: 13. CDR3 length: 18 amino acids. CDR1 and CDR2 from the germline V gene are SGHAT and FQNNGV.

The chain recombines TRBV11-2 with TRBJ1-3; D is uncertain. Trimming took 0 bases from V and 7 from J, leaving 13 bases between them. The V gene's germline CDR1 is SGHAT and CDR2 FQNNGV. This CDR3 contains 15 residues. CDR3 DNA sequence: TGTGCCAGCAGCTTAGATCCAGGATCAGCTAACACCATATATTTT. It is translated as CASSLDPGSANTIYF. The entire variable domain, with the rest obtained from reference TRBV11-2 and TRBJ1-3, is as follows: EAGVAQSPRYKIIEKRQSVAFWCNPISGHATLYWYQQILGQGPKLLIQFQNNGVVDDSQLPKDRFSAERLKGVDSTLKIQPAKLEDSAVYLCASSLDPGSANTIYFGEGSWLTVV.

This sequence joins TRBV18 and TRBJ2-5; D remains ambiguous. CDR1 KGHSH and CDR2 LQKENI come from the germline V gene. This CDR3 spans 15 amino acids. V shed 0 bases and J shed 1 base, with 9 bases lying between them. The CDR3 spells CASSPPERTQETQYF. CDR3 in DNA: TGTGCCAGCTCACCACCGGAAAGGACCCAAGAGACCCAGTACTTC.

The DNA for the CDR3 is TGTGCCAGCAGCGGAGCAGCCAGAGGGGAGACCCAGTACTTC. Protein sequence: CASSGAARGETQYF. The V and J genes are TRBV7-9 and TRBJ2-5; maybe TRBD2 (5 bases). Trimming pared 5 bases from V and 5 bases from J, leaving 15 bases between. CDR1 is SEHNR and CDR2 is FQNEAQ in the germline V gene (reference sequence). The CDR3 spans 14 residues.